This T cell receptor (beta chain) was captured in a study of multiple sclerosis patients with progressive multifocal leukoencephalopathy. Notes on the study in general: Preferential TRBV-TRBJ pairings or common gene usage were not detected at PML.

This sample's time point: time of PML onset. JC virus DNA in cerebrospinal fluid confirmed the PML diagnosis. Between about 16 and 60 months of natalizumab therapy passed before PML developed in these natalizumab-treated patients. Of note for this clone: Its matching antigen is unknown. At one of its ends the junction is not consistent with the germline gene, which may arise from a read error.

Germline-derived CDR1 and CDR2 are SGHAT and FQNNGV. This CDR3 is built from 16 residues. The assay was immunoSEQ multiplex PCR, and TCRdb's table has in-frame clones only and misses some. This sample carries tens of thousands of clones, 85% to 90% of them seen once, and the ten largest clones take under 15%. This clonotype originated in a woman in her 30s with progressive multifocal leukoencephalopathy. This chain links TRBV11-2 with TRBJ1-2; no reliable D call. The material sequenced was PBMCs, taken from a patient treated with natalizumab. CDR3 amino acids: CASSLGRTAPNYDYTF. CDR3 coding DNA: TGTGCCAGCAGCTTAGGGCGGACGGCCCCTAACTATGACTACACCTTC.